This TCR beta chain was identified during a study of blood T cell repertoires in COVID-19. This CDR3 is 14 amino acids long. Between the trimmed V and J ends, which lost 0 bases and 3 bases, there was a span of 9 bases. Germline V gene sequence: CDR1 MGHRA, CDR2 YSYEKL. Clones were sequenced by immunoSEQ multiplex PCR, and TCRdb holds only the in-frame ones, with some missing. The repertoire includes roughly 180,000 clones, 81% of them detected once, and about 5.3% sits in the top ten. The receptor's source is a woman between 40 and 50 years old with acute COVID-19. V and J are TRBV4-1 and TRBJ2-7; D unresolved. The sequenced material came from PBMCs or T cells enriched from blood (not recorded which). The CDR3 DNA reads as TGCGCCAGCAGCCAAGAAATCGGTAACTACGAGCAGTACTTC. It specifies CASSQEIGNYEQYF.